Reported below is one T cell receptor (beta chain). Assay: immunoSEQ multiplex PCR; the TCRdb copy retains only in-frame clones and omits some. The sample includes approximately 700,000 clones, around three quarters of them seen just once. The sample belongs to a study of shared clonotypes between healthy human individuals. Looked up from germline, CDR1 is MGHRA and CDR2 is YSYEKL. Trimming shortened V by 3 bases and J by 7 bases, and 13 bases separated the two germline ends. The CDR3 runs 13 residues. V usage is TRBV4-1 and J usage is TRBJ2-7; D gene ambiguous. The sequence derives from a woman aged 30 to 39 in good health. Sequenced input: memory CD4+ T cells sorted from blood. Subset in this sample: CD45RA-negative fraction. CDR3 sequence (DNA): TGCGCCAGCAGCCATTTACCTCTATCGGAGCAGTACTTC. Translation: CASSHLPLSEQYF.